This section outlines one T cell receptor beta chain sequence together with its context. Its specificity is unknown. The sequenced template was cDNA made from the entire isolated RNA. The table came from immunoSEQ multiplex PCR; TCRdb's copy has only in-frame clones and leaves some out. Of 600,000 or so clones detected, 9.5% to 15% appear once; the ten largest clones hold around 0.12%. CDR1 is SGHRS, CDR2 YFSETQ, per germline. After removal of 4 bases from V and 3 bases from J, the junction contained 9 bases not matched to a gene. The CDR3 is 15 residues long. The data were taken from a study of beta chain features in type 1 diabetes. Study-wide results and caveats: Significant though moderate, a shortening of TCRB CDR3s appeared in all four CD4+ subsets of Type 1 diabetes patients. The study found fewer insertions and more deletions at VDJ junctions in type 1 diabetes patients.

The authors obtained over 95% purity in all sorted populations. The sequenced sample consisted of naive CD4+ T cells from blood. The origin of this receptor is a man between 25 and 39 years old with type 1 diabetes. The chain is built from TRBV5-1 and TRBJ2-7, with 8 bases identical to TRBD1. The CDR3 DNA reads as TGCGCCAGCAGCCCGAGCTGGGACAGGCACTACGAGCAGTACTTC. As protein: CASSPSWDRHYEQYF. The whole variable domain, filled in from reference TRBV5-1 and TRBJ2-7, reads KAGVTQTPRYLIKTRGQQVTLSCSPISGHRSVSWYQQTPGQGLQFLFEYFSETQRNKGNFPGRFSGRQFSNSRSEMNVSTLELGDSALYLCASSPSWDRHYEQYFGPGTRLTVT.